The 29 T cell receptor beta chains reported below all come from one sample, sequenced in a study of T cell changes during pregnancy in multiple sclerosis. Repertoires were generated with immunoSEQ multiplex PCR, while TCRdb's copy carries only in-frame clones and drops some. The sample comprises about 77,000 clones, 93% of which are singletons, and 2.6% rests with the top ten. The sample consisted of peripheral blood, taken after pregnancy. The receptors here all came from a female donor in good health, enrolled as a control in a pregnancy study.

This clone has a single count. The chain has TRBV18 and TRBJ1-2; no clear D. The CDR3 extends over 13 amino acids. Germline V gene data show CDR1 as KGHSH and CDR2 as LQKENI. V was trimmed by 3 bases and J by 4 bases, leaving 9 bases between them. As DNA, the CDR3 is TGTGCCAGCTCACCGACGGAGGCCTATGGCTACACCTTC. This sequence encodes CASSPTEAYGYTF.

The J gene is TRBJ1-2, the V gene TRBV28; 8 nucleotides agree with TRBD1. Germline lookup yields CDR1 MDHEN and CDR2 SYDVKM. J lost 4 bases, V lost 1 base, and 2 bases had no gene match. The CDR3 is made up of 14 amino acids. As DNA, the CDR3 is TGTGCCAGCAGTTTATTCACAGGGGGCTATGGCTACACCTTC. Translating it yields CASSLFTGGYGYTF.

This clone was seen a single time. Here the CDR3 reads CASREDRGLPYEQYF. The CDR3 bases are TGTGCCAGCAGAGAGGACAGGGGTCTTCCGTACGAGCAGTACTTC. The rearrangement links TRBV27 to TRBJ2-7, with 9 bases aligning to TRBD1. Per the germline V gene, CDR1 is MNHEY and CDR2 is SMNVEV (reference sequence). The CDR3 spans 15 residues. V shed 6 bases and J 4 bases; nucleotides not matched to a gene: 10.

The rearrangement joins TRBV9 to TRBJ2-3; 8 positions agree with TRBD2. Germline CDR1 and CDR2: SGDLS and YYNGEE. The length of the CDR3 is 15 residues. The V gene end was trimmed by 4 bases and the J gene end by 5 bases; junction bases not matched to a gene: 9. CDR3 DNA sequence: TGTGCCAGCAGCCCCTCCTCGGGGGGGGTAGATACGCAGTATTTT. Its translation is CASSPSSGGVDTQYF. The variable domain in full, completed from reference TRBV9 and TRBJ2-3, reads DSGVTQTPKHLITATGQRVTLRCSPRSGDLSVYWYQQSLDQGLQFLIQYYNGEERAKGNILERFSAQQFPDLHSELNLSSLELGDSALYFCASSPSSGGVDTQYFGPGTRLTVL.

The chain joins TRBV7-9 to TRBJ2-5; maybe TRBD2 (5 bases). Germline V gene lookup returns CDR1 SEHNR and CDR2 FQNEAQ (reference sequence). The CDR3 is made up of 14 amino acids. V shed 5 bases and J shed 4 bases, with 14 bases lying between them. The CDR3 DNA reads as TGTGCCAGCAGCCGTCCCGACTACGGAGAGACCCAGTACTTC. Translated: CASSRPDYGETQYF.

The V gene is TRBV13, the J gene TRBJ2-2; 12 bases are a match to TRBD1. The CDR3 consists of 17 residues. V was pared by 2 bases and J by 3 bases, with 4 bases of the junction left unmatched. CDR1 is PRHDT and CDR2 is FYEKMQ in the germline V gene (reference sequence). The chain's CDR3 is CASSLWDRGRDTGELFF. The CDR3, as DNA: TGTGCCAGCAGCTTATGGGACAGGGGGCGCGACACCGGGGAGCTGTTTTTT.

The J gene is TRBJ1-4, the V gene TRBV30, with 11 bases lining up with TRBD1. The CDR3 loop spans 15 amino acids. V gave up 2 bases and J gave up 8 bases; unmatched junction bases: 7. Germline assignment: CDR1 GTSNPN and CDR2 SVGIG (reference sequence). CDR3 bases: TGTGCCTGGAGTACTGCCGGGACAGGGGGAGAAAAACTGTTTTTT. It encodes CAWSTAGTGGEKLFF.

This clone is a singleton in its sample. This rearrangement joins TRBV4-3 to TRBJ2-1; TRBD1 might be the D (6 bases). This CDR3 comprises 14 residues. CDR1 and CDR2 from the germline V gene are LGHNA and YSLEER. Trimming pared 3 bases from V and 7 bases from J, leaving 13 bases between. In DNA, the CDR3 is TGCGCCAGCAGCCATTTCGGGACACGAAATGAGCAGTTCTTC. It codes for CASSHFGTRNEQFF.

J is TRBJ2-2 and V is TRBV27; 11 bases are shared with TRBD1. The CDR3 spans 17 residues. With V trimmed by 2 bases and J by 4 bases, 6 bases remained unmatched. Germline V gene data show CDR1 as MNHEY and CDR2 as SMNVEV (reference sequence). As DNA, the CDR3 is TGTGCCAGCAGTTTACGGACAGGGGGCGCCGGCACCGGGGAGCTGTTTTTT. It yields the protein CASSLRTGGAGTGELFF.

As regards this clone: Other DNA sequences within the sample encode an identical CDR3. The chain links TRBV2 to TRBJ2-5; D is undetermined. The V end was cut by 8 bases, the J end by 3 bases, with 7 bases between. CDR1 is SNHLY, CDR2 FYNNEI, per germline. The CDR3 runs 11 residues. As DNA, the CDR3 is TGTGCCAGCCGCCCAGAAGAGACCCAGTACTTC. Its translation: CASRPEETQYF.

V and J are TRBV7-6 and TRBJ1-1; tentative D call: TRBD1 (5 bases). Germline CDR1 and CDR2: SGHVS and FNYEAQ. V was cut by 0 bases and J by 0 bases, with 11 bases left in between. The CDR3 spans 16 residues. CDR3 nucleotide sequence: TGTGCCAGCAGCTTAGCGGGGGGAAGAATGAACACTGAAGCTTTCTTT. Its protein product is CASSLAGGRMNTEAFF. The full variable domain, completed using reference TRBV7-6 and TRBJ1-1, is GAGVSQSPRYKVTKRGQDVALRCDPISGHVSLYWYRQALGQGPEFLTYFNYEAQQDKSGLPNDRFSAERPEGSISTLTIQRTEQRDSAMYRCASSLAGGRMNTEAFFGQGTRLTVV.

The genes are TRBV5-5 and TRBJ2-7, with a weak D call TRBD2 (7 bases). CDR1 is SGHKS and CDR2 is YYEKEE in the germline V gene (reference sequence). V lost 4 bases to trimming and J lost 3 bases, with 11 bases between them. CDR3 length: 13 amino acids. CDR3 sequence: CASSLGGGYEQYF. DNA of the CDR3: TGTGCCAGCAGCCTGGGAGGGGGCTACGAGCAGTACTTC.

The V and J genes are TRBV19 and TRBJ1-5; no clear D. This CDR3 contains 16 residues. Germline V lookup: CDR1 LNHDA, CDR2 SQIVND (reference sequence). Trimming removed 6 bases at V and 2 bases at J, with 17 bases between. The CDR3 reads CASSSFSDNRNQPQHF. Here the CDR3 DNA reads TGTGCCAGTAGCTCTTTTAGTGACAATCGCAATCAGCCCCAGCATTTT.

This chain's CDR3 is CASSLERWGNTIYF. CDR3 nucleotide sequence: TGTGCCAGCAGCTTGGAACGGTGGGGAAACACCATATATTTT. The rearrangement uses TRBV5-8 and TRBJ1-3; D unresolved. The germline gives CDR1 SGHTS, CDR2 YDEGEE. The CDR3 runs to 14 residues. Trimming stripped 0 bases from V and 4 bases from J, with 8 bases between.

V and J are TRBV4-3 and TRBJ2-1, with D possibly TRBD2 on 5 matching bases. Trimming left V 0 bases short and J 5 bases short, with 11 bases between. The CDR3 runs 15 residues. Germline lookup yields CDR1 LGHNA and CDR2 YSLEER. The CDR3 region has the DNA TGCGCCAGCAGCCAAGAATGGGCTAGCCACAATGAGCAGTTCTTC. As protein: CASSQEWASHNEQFF.

V gene TRBV6-5 combines with J gene TRBJ2-3; D is unresolved. V was clipped by 0 bases and J by 6 bases, with 4 bases between them. The length of the CDR3 is 12 residues. CDR1 MNHEY and CDR2 SVGAGI come from the germline V gene. DNA for the CDR3: TGTGCCAGCAGTTACTCGGGCGATACGCAGTATTTT. Amino acids: CASSYSGDTQYF.

The J gene is TRBJ2-2, the V gene TRBV6-4; D ambiguous. V was shortened by 6 bases and J by 5 bases, with 13 bases between the two germline ends. The CDR3 runs 14 residues. Per the germline V gene, CDR1 is MRHNA and CDR2 is SNTAGT. The DNA for the CDR3 is TGTGCCAGCAGAGCCAGGTCGAGAACCGGGGAGCTGTTTTTT. Its translation is CASRARSRTGELFF.

This clone was observed a few times. The chain recombines TRBV4-1 with TRBJ2-7; TRBD2 is a possible D gene (5 bases). Germline CDR1 reads MGHRA; CDR2 reads YSYEKL. The ends were cut back, 1 base at V and 3 bases at J, with 10 bases in the middle. CDR3 length: 14 amino acids. For the CDR3, the DNA is TGCGCCAGCAGCCAAGGTCTACGGGGCTACGAGCAGTACTTC. Its translation is CASSQGLRGYEQYF.

The chain combines TRBV7-2 with TRBJ2-7; TRBD1 might be the D (5 bases). This CDR3 has 16 residues. Deletions cut 5 bases from V and 1 base from J, with 18 bases between. From germline, CDR1 is SGHTA and CDR2 FQGNSA. The CDR3 DNA follows: TGTGCCAGCAGCCTTCAGGGCGGCGGAGCGTCCTACGAGCAGTACTTC. This translates into CASSLQGGGASYEQYF. The variable domain in full, completed from reference TRBV7-2 and TRBJ2-7, reads GAGVSQSPSNKVTEKGKDVELRCDPISGHTALYWYRQSLGQGLEFLIYFQGNSAPDKSGLPSDRFSAERTGGSVSTLTIQRTQQEDSAVYLCASSLQGGGASYEQYFGPGTRLTVT.

The chain carries TRBV28 and TRBJ2-5, with TRBD2 matching 11 bases. Trimming took 6 bases from V and 2 from J; bases not matched to a gene: 8. This CDR3 has 16 amino acids. The germline gives CDR1 MDHEN, CDR2 SYDVKM. CDR3 protein: CASSLTSGTVQETQYF. CDR3 in DNA: TGTGCCAGCAGCTTGACTAGCGGGACTGTACAAGAGACCCAGTACTTC.

J is TRBJ2-7 and V is TRBV5-6; no firm D call. Germline assignment: CDR1 SGHDT and CDR2 YYEEEE. The CDR3 runs to 13 residues. The V and J ends lost 4 bases and 2 bases respectively, with 10 bases between them. This CDR3 is CASSLGNPYEQYF. In DNA form, the CDR3 reads TGTGCCAGCAGCCTAGGCAACCCCTACGAGCAGTACTTC.

DNA of the CDR3: TGCAGCGTTACCACCAATAGGGGTGGCGAGCAGTACTTC. Protein sequence: CSVTTNRGGEQYF. The rearrangement joins TRBV29-1 to TRBJ2-7; D is perhaps TRBD1 (5 bases). The V gene lost 5 bases and the J gene lost 6 bases, with 17 bases spanning the gap. The CDR3 consists of 13 residues. CDR1 is SQVTM, CDR2 ANQGSEA, per germline.

The V call is TRBV7-9, the J call TRBJ1-1; the D gene is possibly TRBD1 (6 bases). In germline, CDR1 is SEHNR, CDR2 FQNEAQ (reference sequence). The CDR3 is 18 amino acids. Trimming pared 0 bases from V and 1 base from J, leaving 18 bases between. In DNA form, the CDR3 reads TGTGCCAGCAGCTTAGCCGGGTCTTGGGGGGGGCGGAACACTGAAGCTTTCTTT. Its protein is CASSLAGSWGGRNTEAFF. Filled out from reference TRBV7-9 and TRBJ1-1, the complete variable domain reads DTGVSQNPRHKITKRGQNVTFRCDPISEHNRLYWYRQTLGQGPEFLTYFQNEAQLEKSRLLSDRFSAERPKGSFSTLEIQRTEQGDSAMYLCASSLAGSWGGRNTEAFFGQGTRLTVV.

The J gene is TRBJ2-7, the V gene TRBV4-2; possible D gene TRBD1, 6 bases. The CDR3 covers 14 residues. CDR1 LGHNA and CDR2 YNFKEQ come from the germline V gene. Trimming shortened V by 3 bases and J by 1 base, and 10 bases separated the two germline ends. In nucleotides, the CDR3 is TGTGCCAGCAGCCACTTCCAGGGGTCCTACGAGCAGTACTTC. This gives the protein CASSHFQGSYEQYF.

The chain links TRBV2 to TRBJ2-5, with D possibly TRBD2 on 6 matching bases. V lost 2 bases and J lost 13, with 14 bases in between. The CDR3 is 12 residues long. Germline CDR1 SNHLY, CDR2 FYNNEI. CDR3 sequence: CASSELGGIGYF. CDR3 DNA sequence: TGTGCCAGCAGTGAATTGGGGGGTATCGGGTACTTC.

The rearrangement links TRBV7-2 to TRBJ1-4, with D maybe TRBD1 (6 bases). This CDR3 is 15 amino acids long. V lost 5 bases and J 2 bases, leaving 12 bases between the germline ends. Germline CDR1 reads SGHTA; CDR2 reads FQGNSA. CDR3 DNA sequence: TGTGCCAGCAGCGCGGGGGGGGCGACTAATGAAAAACTGTTTTTT. Protein product: CASSAGGATNEKLFF.

This sequence joins TRBV7-9 and TRBJ2-7, with D tentatively TRBD1 (6 bases). The germline V gene has CDR1 SEHNR and CDR2 FQNEAQ (reference sequence). V gave up 4 bases and J gave up 5 bases, with 21 bases separating them. This CDR3 region has 16 residues. CDR3 DNA sequence: TGTGCCAGCAGCTGGGACCACAGGGTGGGACCTGACGAGCAGTACTTC. Translating gives CASSWDHRVGPDEQYF.

The rearrangement links TRBV4-2 to TRBJ1-5, with a weak D call TRBD1 (5 bases). The germline V gene encodes CDR1 LGHNA and CDR2 YNFKEQ. The length of the CDR3 is 17 residues. V lost 0 bases and J 0 bases, leaving 12 bases between the germline ends. CDR3 nucleotide sequence: TGTGCCAGCAGCCAAGATTACAGGCTGTATAGCAATCAGCCCCAGCATTTT. It codes for CASSQDYRLYSNQPQHF.

This clone was seen a single time. The genes are TRBV29-1 and TRBJ2-7; 14 bases match TRBD2. The V gene's germline CDR1 is SQVTM and CDR2 ANQGSEA. J gave up 7 bases and V 7 bases, and 15 bases lay outside the gene matches. The CDR3 sequence is 16 residues long. The CDR3 loop is CSAPTSGRALSWEQYF. The CDR3 DNA reads TGCAGCGCTCCGACTAGCGGGAGGGCCCTATCCTGGGAGCAGTACTTC.